Described below is a single T cell receptor beta chain sequence and its context. This specimen belongs to a study of blood T cell repertoires in COVID-19. Study background: Donors in the United States, Italy and Spain gave samples during acute or convalescent COVID-19. Sample material is recorded as cDNA or gDNA derived from T cells, B-cell-depleted T cells, or PBMCs.

This CDR3 has 16 residues. Germline values: CDR1 SGHAT, CDR2 FQDESV (reference sequence). Trimming took off 5 bases at V and 0 bases at J, with 16 bases between the two ends. In the source study's methods: Quantification of nucleated cells was approximated via reference gene primer amplification. Clones were sequenced by immunoSEQ multiplex PCR, and TCRdb holds only the in-frame ones, with some missing. Clonal size and the V and J genes are those of that table, whereas D and trimming came from the DNA. This sample has some 120,000 clones, with about 85% found just once. The receptor's source is a man in his sixties with acute or convalescent COVID-19. The V call is TRBV11-1, the J call TRBJ1-1, with TRBD1 as a possible D gene (6 bases). The specimen sequenced was peripheral blood. The chain's CDR3 is CASSLTGNAMNTEAFF. In nucleotides, the CDR3 is TGTGCCAGCAGCCTTACAGGGAATGCCATGAACACTGAAGCTTTCTTT.